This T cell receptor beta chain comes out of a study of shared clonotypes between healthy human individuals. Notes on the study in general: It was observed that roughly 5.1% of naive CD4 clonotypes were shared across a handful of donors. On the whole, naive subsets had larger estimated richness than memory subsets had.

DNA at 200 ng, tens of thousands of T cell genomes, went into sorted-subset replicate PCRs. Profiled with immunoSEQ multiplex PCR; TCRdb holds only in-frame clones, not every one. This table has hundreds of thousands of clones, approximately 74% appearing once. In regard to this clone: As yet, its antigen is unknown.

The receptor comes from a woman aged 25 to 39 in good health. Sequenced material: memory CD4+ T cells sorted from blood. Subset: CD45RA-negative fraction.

The CDR3 DNA follows: TGTGCCACACAGGCCAGCTCTGGAAACACCATATATTTT. This encodes CATQASSGNTIYF. The chain employs TRBV6-6 and TRBJ1-3, with a tentative D call TRBD1 (5 bases). Germline values: CDR1 MNHNY, CDR2 SVGAGI (reference sequence). The germline V and J ends were trimmed by 10 bases and 0 bases, with 10 bases remaining between them. This CDR3 spans 13 amino acids.